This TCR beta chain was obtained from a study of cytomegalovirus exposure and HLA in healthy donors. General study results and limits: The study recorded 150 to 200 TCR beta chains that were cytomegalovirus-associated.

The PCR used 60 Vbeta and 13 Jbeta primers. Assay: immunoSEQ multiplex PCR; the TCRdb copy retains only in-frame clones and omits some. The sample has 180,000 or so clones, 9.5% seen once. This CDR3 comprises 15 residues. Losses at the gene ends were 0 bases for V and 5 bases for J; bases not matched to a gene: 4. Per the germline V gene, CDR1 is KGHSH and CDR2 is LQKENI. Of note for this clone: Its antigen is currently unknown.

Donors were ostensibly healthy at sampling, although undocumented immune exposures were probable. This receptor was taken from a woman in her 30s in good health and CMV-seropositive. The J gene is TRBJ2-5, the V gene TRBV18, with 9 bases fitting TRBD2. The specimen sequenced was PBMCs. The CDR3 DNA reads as TGTGCCAGCTCACCACCTAGCGGGAGTGGGGAGACCCAGTACTTC. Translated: CASSPPSGSGETQYF. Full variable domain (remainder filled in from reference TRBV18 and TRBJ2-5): NAGVMQNPRHLVRRRGQEARLRCSPMKGHSHVYWYRQLPEEGLKFMVYLQKENIIDESGMPKERFSAEFPKEGPSILRIQQVVRGDSAAYFCASSPPSGSGETQYFGPGTRLLVL.